This TCR beta chain is from a study of T cells in Graves' hyperthyroidism and ophthalmopathy. Ophthalmopathy patients all had a Clinical Activity Score of at least 3, a NOSPECS grade of at least 4 and disease under 3 months old. The PBMCs had their origin in roughly 10 ml of fresh peripheral blood. The study's findings and limits: Blood held most thyroid clonotypes expanded above 0.001 frequency. A model built on 13 V-J features separated ophthalmopathy from stable hyperthyroidism.

This clonotype came up many times. Its antigen remains unidentified. TCR beta CDR3 sequences were amplified from RNA transcripts. RT-PCR in the first round (using the HTBI primer set) targeted the TCR CDR3. TCRdb redid the calling of the multiplex PCR reads with MiXCR, one entry per CDR3 protein. The data contain nearly 250,000 distinct CDR3 sequences, over 20% of them singletons. In germline, CDR1 is MGHRA, CDR2 YSYEKL. The CDR3 sequence is 15 residues long. The V end lost 0 bases, the J end lost 3 bases, and 9 bases lay between the germline ends. Material for sequencing was blood. This receptor was obtained from a woman in her thirties or forties with Graves' ophthalmopathy. This chain connects TRBV4-1 to TRBJ1-5, with unresolved D. CDR3 sequence reads: CASSQDGRDNQPQHF. CDR3 coding DNA: TGCGCCAGCAGCCAAGATGGTCGGGACAATCAGCCCCAGCATTTT.